The entry below describes one TCR beta chain. The target antigen is unknown. The data derive from a study of response to subunit inactivated influenza vaccine. Notes on the study in general: A suggestion made by the authors is that each seasonal influenza vaccination recruits few new T cells.

Trimming cost V 2 bases and J 4 bases, with 16 bases left between them. Germline V lookup: CDR1 SGHRS, CDR2 YFSETQ. The CDR3 contains 16 residues. TCRdb reanalysed the RT-PCR reads using MiXCR and keeps one entry per CDR3 protein. This sample has roughly 780,000 distinct CDR3 sequences, with under 20% found just once. The material was PBMCs from blood, obtained around 5 days after vaccination. The receptor comes from a man aged 50 or older who received an inactivated influenza vaccine. This sequence joins TRBV5-1 and TRBJ2-1; D possibly corresponds to TRBD2 (6 bases). The CDR3, as DNA: TGCGCCAGCAGCTTTTTTGGGCAGGGAGGTTACAATGAGCAGTTCTTC. It is translated as CASSFFGQGGYNEQFF.